This T cell receptor beta chain was sequenced for a study of T cells in Graves' hyperthyroidism and ophthalmopathy. This clonotype was seen many times. Deletions cut 5 bases from V and 1 base from J, with 17 bases between. From germline, CDR1 is DFQATT and CDR2 SNEGSKA (reference sequence). This CDR3 spans 15 amino acids. It was RNA transcripts that yielded the amplified TCR beta CDR3 regions. HTBI primers were the set used in a first-round RT-PCR of the TCR CDR3. TCRdb recomputed calls from the multiplex PCR reads with MiXCR, one row per CDR3 protein. The sample yields hundreds of thousands of distinct CDR3 sequences, roughly 14% seen once. Exclusions: uncontrolled infection, other autoimmune disease, pregnancy, lactation.

The sequenced sample consisted of blood. The chain employs TRBV20-1 and TRBJ2-5; possible D gene TRBD2, 5 bases. The receptor comes from a middle-aged woman with Graves' ophthalmopathy. The CDR3 DNA reads TGCAGTGCTCCTGGACTCCTAACGAGCCAAGAGACCCAGTACTTC. The encoded protein is CSAPGLLTSQETQYF.